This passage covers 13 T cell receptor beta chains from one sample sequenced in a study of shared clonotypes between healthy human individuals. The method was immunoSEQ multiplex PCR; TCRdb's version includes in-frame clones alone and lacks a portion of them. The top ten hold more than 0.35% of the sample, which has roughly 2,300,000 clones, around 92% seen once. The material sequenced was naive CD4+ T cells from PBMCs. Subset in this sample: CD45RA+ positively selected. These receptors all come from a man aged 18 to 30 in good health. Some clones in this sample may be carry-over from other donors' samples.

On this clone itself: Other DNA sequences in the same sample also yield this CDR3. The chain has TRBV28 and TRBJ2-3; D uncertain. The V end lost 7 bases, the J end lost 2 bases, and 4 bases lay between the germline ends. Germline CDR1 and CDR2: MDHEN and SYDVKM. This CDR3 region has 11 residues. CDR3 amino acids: CASTATDTQYF. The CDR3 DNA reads TGTGCCAGCACTGCCACAGATACGCAGTATTTT.

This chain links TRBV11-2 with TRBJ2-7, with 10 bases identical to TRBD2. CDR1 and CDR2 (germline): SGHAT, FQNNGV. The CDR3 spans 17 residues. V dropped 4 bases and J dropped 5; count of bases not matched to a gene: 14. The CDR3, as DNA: TGTGCCAGCAGCTCCCCCGGAGCGGGAGGGCGTTTCAACGAGCAGTACTTC. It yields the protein CASSSPGAGGRFNEQYF.

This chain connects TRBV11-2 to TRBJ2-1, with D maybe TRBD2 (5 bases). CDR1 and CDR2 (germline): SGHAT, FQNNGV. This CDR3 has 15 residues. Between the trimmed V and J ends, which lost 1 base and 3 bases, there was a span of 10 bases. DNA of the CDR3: TGTGCCAGCAGCTTAGGGAGCGGCTTCTACAATGAGCAGTTCTTC. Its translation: CASSLGSGFYNEQFF.

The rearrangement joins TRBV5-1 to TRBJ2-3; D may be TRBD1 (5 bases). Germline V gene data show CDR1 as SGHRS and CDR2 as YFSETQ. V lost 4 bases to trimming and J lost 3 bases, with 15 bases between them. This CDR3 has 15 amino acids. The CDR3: CASSPDKGKTDTQYF. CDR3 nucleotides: TGCGCCAGCAGCCCGGACAAGGGAAAAACAGATACGCAGTATTTT.

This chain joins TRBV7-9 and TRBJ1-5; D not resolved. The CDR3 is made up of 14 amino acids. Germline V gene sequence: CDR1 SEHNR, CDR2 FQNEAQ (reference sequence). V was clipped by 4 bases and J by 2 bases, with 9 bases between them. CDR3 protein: CASSSIGGNQPQHF. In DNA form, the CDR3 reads TGTGCCAGCAGCTCGATAGGCGGCAATCAGCCCCAGCATTTT.

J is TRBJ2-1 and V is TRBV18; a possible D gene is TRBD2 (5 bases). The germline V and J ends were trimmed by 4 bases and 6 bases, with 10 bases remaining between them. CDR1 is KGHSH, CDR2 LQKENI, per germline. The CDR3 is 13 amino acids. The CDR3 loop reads CASSQVAGNEQFF. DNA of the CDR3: TGTGCCAGCTCACAAGTTGCGGGCAATGAGCAGTTCTTC.

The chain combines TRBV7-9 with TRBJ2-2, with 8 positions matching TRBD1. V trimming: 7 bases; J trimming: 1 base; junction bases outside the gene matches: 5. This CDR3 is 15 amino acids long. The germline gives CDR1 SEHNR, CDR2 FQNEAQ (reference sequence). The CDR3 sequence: CASILDRVNTGELFF. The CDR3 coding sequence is TGTGCCAGCATCCTGGACAGGGTGAACACCGGGGAGCTGTTTTTT.

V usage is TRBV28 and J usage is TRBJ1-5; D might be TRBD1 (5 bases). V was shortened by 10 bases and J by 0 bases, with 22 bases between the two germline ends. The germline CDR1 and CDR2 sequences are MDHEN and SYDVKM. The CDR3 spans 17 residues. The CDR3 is CATMRPGLKYSNQPQHF. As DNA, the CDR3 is TGTGCCACCATGCGCCCGGGACTTAAATATAGCAATCAGCCCCAGCATTTT.

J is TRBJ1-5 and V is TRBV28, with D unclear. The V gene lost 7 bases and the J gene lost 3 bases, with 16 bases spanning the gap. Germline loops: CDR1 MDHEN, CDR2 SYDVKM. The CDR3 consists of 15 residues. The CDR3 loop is CASILGRPYNQPQHF. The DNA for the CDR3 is TGTGCCAGCATACTTGGGCGTCCTTACAATCAGCCCCAGCATTTT. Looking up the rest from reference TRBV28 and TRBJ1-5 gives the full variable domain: DVKVTQSSRYLVKRTGEKVFLECVQDMDHENMFWYRQDPGLGLRLIYFSYDVKMKEKGDIPEGYSVSREKKERFSLILESASTNQTSMYLCASILGRPYNQPQHFGDGTRLSIL.

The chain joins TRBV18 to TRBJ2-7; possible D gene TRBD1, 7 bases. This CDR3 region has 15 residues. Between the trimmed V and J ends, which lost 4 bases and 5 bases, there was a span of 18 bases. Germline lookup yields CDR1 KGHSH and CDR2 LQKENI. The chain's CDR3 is CASSRGQVWGDEQYF. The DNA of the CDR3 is TGTGCCAGCTCACGCGGACAGGTTTGGGGGGACGAGCAGTACTTC.

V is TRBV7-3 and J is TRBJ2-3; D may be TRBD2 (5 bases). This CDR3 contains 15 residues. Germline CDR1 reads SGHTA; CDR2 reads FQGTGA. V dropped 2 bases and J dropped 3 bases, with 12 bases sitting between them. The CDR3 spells CASSLGHPGTDTQYF. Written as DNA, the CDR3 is TGTGCCAGCAGCTTAGGTCACCCGGGGACAGATACGCAGTATTTT.

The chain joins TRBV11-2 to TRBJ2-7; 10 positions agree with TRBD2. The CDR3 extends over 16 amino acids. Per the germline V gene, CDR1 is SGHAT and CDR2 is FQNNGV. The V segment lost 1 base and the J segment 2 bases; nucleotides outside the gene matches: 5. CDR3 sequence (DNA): TGTGCCAGCAGCTTAGTCGGAACTAGCGGGACCTACGAGCAGTACTTC. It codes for CASSLVGTSGTYEQYF.

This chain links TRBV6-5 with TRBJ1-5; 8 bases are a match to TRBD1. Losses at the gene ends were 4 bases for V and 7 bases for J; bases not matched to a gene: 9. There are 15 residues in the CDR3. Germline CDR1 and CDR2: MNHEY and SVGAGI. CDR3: CASSLTGGLQQPQHF. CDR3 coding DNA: TGTGCCAGCAGTTTAACAGGGGGTTTACAACAGCCCCAGCATTTT.